The clone carrying this T cell receptor beta chain was counted a few times. The antigen is unknown. These data belong to a study of T-cell memory formation after mild COVID-19. Study background: The study found TCR clusters largely donor specific.

Trimming took 2 bases from V and 2 from J, leaving 14 bases between them. The CDR3 length is 15 residues. Germline-derived CDR1 and CDR2 are SGHRS and YFSETQ. Barcoded TCR alpha and TCR beta cDNA libraries with UMIs came from 5'RACE using constant-segment primers. TCRdb processed the 5' RACE reads anew with MiXCR; each CDR3 protein has one entry. This sample carries almost 550,000 distinct CDR3 sequences, around 21% of them seen once, and the ten largest clones take around 13%. The study's findings and limits: Contracting CD4+ clones lay largely in CM and EM, with CD8+ ones residing in EMRA.

This clonotype originated in an adult woman who had mild COVID-19 (a few samples of this study predate the infection). Cell type and time point are not known. Sequencing was carried out using PBMCs or a T cell subset sorted from them (not recorded which). V is TRBV5-1 and J is TRBJ2-7; no reliable D call. This CDR3 reads CASSFGVLVTYEQYF. CDR3 in DNA: TGCGCCAGCAGCTTCGGTGTGCTGGTGACCTACGAGCAGTACTTC.